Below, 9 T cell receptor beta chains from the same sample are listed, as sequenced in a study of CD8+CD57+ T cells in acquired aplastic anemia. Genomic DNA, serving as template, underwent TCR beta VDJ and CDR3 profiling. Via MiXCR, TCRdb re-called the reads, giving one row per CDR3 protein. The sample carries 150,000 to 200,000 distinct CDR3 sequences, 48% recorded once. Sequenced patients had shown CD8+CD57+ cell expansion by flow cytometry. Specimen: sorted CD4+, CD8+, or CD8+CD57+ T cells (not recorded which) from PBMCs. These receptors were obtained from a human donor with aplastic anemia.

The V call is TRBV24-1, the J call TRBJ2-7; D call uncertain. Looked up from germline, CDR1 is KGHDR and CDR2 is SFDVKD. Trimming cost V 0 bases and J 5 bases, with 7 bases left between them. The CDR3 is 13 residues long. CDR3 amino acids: CATSDLPGNEQYF. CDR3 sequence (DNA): TGTGCCACCAGTGATTTGCCGGGTAACGAGCAGTACTTC.

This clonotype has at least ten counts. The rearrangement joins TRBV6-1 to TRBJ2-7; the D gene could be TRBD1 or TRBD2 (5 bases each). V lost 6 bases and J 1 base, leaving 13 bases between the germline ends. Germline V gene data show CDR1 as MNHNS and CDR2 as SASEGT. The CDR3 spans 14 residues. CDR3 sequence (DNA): TGTGCCAGCAGGGGGGAGCGATCTTCCTACGAGCAGTACTTC. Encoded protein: CASRGERSSYEQYF.

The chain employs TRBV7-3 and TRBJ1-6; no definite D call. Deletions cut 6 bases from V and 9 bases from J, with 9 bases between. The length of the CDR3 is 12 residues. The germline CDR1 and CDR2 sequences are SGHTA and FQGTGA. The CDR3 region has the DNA TGTGCCAGCAGTGTGACAATTTCACCCCTCCACTTT. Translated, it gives CASSVTISPLHF.

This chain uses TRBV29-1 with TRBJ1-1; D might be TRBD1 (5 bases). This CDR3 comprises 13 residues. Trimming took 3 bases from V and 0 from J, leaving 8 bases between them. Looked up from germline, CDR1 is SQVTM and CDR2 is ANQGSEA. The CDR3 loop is CSVDGGVNTEAFF. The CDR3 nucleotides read TGCAGCGTTGATGGGGGAGTGAACACTGAAGCTTTCTTT. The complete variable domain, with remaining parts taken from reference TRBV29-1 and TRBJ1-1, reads SAVISQKPSRDICQRGTSLTIQCQVDSQVTMMFWYRQQPGQSLTLIATANQGSEATYESGFVIDKFPISRPNLTFSTLTVSNMSPEDSSIYLCSVDGGVNTEAFFGQGTRLTVV.

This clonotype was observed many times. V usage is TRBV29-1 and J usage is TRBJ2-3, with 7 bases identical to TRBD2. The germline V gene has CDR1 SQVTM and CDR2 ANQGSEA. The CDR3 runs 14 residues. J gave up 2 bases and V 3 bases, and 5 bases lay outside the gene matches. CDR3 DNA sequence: TGCAGCGTTGATCGGCTAGCGGTCACAGATACGCAGTATTTT. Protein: CSVDRLAVTDTQYF.

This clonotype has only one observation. The CDR3 DNA sequence: TGTGCCAGTACCAGACCCACCGGGACAGGGGGCACTGAAGCTTTCTTT. It codes for CASTRPTGTGGTEAFF. V and J are TRBV19 and TRBJ1-1, with 11 nucleotides matching TRBD1. CDR3 length equals 16 residues. In germline, CDR1 is LNHDA, CDR2 SQIVND (reference sequence). Trimming removed 7 bases from V and 4 bases from J; junction bases left unmatched: 11.

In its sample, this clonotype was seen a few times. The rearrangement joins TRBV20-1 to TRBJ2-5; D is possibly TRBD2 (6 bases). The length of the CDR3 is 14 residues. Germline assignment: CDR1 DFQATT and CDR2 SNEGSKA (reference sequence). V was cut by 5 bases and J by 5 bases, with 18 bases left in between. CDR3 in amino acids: CSAQDYRREETQYF. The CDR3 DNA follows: TGCAGTGCTCAGGACTATCGGCGCGAGGAGACCCAGTACTTC.

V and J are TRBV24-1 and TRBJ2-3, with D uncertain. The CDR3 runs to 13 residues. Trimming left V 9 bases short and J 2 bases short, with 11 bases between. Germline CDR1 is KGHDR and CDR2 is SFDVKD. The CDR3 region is CATEASTTDTQYF. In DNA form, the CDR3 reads TGTGCCACCGAAGCATCTACCACAGATACGCAGTATTTT.

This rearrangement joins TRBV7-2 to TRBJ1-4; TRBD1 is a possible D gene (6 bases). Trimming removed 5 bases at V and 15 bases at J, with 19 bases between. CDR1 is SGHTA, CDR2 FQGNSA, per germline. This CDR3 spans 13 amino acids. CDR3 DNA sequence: TGTGCCAGCAGCGCCCAAGAGGGGACACCCGTGTTTTTT. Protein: CASSAQEGTPVFF.